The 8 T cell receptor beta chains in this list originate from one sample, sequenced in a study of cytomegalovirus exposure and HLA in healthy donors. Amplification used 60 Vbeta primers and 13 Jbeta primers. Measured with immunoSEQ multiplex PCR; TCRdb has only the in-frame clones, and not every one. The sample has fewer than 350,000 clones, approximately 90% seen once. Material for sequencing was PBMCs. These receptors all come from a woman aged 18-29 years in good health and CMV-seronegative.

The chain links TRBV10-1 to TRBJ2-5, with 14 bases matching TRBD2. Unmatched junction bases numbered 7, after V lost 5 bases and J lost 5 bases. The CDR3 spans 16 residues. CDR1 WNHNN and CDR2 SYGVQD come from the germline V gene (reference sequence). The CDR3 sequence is CASSPGLAGGGETQYF. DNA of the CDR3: TGCGCCAGCAGTCCCGGACTAGCGGGGGGCGGGGAGACCCAGTACTTC.

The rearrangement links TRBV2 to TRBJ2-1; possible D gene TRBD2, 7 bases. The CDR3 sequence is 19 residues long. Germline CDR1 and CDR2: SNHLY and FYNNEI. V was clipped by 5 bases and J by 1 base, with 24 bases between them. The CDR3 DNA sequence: TGTGCCAGCAGTTACTCCGGGGAGGGGGGAAGCATTTCCTACAATGAGCAGTTCTTC. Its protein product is CASSYSGEGGSISYNEQFF.

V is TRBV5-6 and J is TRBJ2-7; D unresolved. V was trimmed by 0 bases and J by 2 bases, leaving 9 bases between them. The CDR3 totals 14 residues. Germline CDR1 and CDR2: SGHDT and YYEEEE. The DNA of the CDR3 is TGTGCCAGCAGCTTGGGCGCCATTCCCTACGAGCAGTACTTC. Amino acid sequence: CASSLGAIPYEQYF.

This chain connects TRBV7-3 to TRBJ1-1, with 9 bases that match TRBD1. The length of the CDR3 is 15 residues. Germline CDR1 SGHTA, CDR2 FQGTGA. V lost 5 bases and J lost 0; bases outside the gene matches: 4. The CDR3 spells CASSPGTGMNTEAFF. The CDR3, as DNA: TGTGCCAGCAGCCCAGGGACAGGGATGAACACTGAAGCTTTCTTT. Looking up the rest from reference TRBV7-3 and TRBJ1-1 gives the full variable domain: GAGVSQTPSNKVTEKGKYVELRCDPISGHTALYWYRQSLGQGPEFLIYFQGTGAADDSGLPNDRFFAVRPEGSVSTLKIQRTERGDSAVYLCASSPGTGMNTEAFFGQGTRLTVV.

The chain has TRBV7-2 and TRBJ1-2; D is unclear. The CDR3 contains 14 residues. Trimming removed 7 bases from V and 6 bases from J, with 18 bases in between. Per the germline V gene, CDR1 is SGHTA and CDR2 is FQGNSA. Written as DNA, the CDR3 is TGTGCCAGCACCGAGACCCCACAGTCTAATGGCTACACCTTC. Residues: CASTETPQSNGYTF.

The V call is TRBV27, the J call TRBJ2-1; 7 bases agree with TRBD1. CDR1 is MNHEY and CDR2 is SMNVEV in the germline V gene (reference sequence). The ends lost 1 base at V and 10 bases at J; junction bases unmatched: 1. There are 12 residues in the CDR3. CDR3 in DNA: TGTGCCAGCAGTTTATACAGGGGCGAGCAGTTCTTC. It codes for CASSLYRGEQFF.

DNA of the CDR3: TGTGCCAGCAGTCCAAATGCCACTTACAATGAGCAGTTCTTC. Protein sequence: CASSPNATYNEQFF. This sequence joins TRBV7-9 and TRBJ2-1, with no clear D. The CDR3 is made up of 14 amino acids. Trimming took off 6 bases at V and 4 bases at J, with 13 bases between the two ends. CDR1 is SEHNR and CDR2 is FQNEAQ in the germline V gene (reference sequence). The full variable domain, its missing parts supplied by reference TRBV7-9 and TRBJ2-1, is DTGVSQNPRHKITKRGQNVTFRCDPISEHNRLYWYRQTLGQGPEFLTYFQNEAQLEKSRLLSDRFSAERPKGSFSTLEIQRTEQGDSAMYLCASSPNATYNEQFFGPGTRLTVL.

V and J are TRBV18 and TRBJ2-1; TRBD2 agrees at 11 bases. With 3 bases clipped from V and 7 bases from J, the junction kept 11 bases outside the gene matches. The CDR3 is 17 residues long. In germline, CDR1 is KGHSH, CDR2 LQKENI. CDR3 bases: TGTGCCAGCTCACCGGTTAGCGGGGGGGCAAAAGGTAATGAGCAGTTCTTC. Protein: CASSPVSGGAKGNEQFF.